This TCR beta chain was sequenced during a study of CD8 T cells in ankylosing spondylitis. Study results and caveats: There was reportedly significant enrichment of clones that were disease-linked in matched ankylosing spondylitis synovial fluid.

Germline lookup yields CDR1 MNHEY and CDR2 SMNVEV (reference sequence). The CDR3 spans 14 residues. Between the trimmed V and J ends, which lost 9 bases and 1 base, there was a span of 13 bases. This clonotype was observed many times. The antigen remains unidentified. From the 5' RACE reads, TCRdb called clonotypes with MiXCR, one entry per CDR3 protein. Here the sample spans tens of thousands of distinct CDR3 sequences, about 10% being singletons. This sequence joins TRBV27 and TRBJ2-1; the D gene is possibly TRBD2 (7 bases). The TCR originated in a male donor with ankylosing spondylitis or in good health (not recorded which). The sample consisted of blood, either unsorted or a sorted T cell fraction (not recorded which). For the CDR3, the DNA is TGTGCCAGTTCTAGGGGGGGGTCCTACAATGAGCAGTTCTTC. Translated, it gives CASSRGGSYNEQFF.